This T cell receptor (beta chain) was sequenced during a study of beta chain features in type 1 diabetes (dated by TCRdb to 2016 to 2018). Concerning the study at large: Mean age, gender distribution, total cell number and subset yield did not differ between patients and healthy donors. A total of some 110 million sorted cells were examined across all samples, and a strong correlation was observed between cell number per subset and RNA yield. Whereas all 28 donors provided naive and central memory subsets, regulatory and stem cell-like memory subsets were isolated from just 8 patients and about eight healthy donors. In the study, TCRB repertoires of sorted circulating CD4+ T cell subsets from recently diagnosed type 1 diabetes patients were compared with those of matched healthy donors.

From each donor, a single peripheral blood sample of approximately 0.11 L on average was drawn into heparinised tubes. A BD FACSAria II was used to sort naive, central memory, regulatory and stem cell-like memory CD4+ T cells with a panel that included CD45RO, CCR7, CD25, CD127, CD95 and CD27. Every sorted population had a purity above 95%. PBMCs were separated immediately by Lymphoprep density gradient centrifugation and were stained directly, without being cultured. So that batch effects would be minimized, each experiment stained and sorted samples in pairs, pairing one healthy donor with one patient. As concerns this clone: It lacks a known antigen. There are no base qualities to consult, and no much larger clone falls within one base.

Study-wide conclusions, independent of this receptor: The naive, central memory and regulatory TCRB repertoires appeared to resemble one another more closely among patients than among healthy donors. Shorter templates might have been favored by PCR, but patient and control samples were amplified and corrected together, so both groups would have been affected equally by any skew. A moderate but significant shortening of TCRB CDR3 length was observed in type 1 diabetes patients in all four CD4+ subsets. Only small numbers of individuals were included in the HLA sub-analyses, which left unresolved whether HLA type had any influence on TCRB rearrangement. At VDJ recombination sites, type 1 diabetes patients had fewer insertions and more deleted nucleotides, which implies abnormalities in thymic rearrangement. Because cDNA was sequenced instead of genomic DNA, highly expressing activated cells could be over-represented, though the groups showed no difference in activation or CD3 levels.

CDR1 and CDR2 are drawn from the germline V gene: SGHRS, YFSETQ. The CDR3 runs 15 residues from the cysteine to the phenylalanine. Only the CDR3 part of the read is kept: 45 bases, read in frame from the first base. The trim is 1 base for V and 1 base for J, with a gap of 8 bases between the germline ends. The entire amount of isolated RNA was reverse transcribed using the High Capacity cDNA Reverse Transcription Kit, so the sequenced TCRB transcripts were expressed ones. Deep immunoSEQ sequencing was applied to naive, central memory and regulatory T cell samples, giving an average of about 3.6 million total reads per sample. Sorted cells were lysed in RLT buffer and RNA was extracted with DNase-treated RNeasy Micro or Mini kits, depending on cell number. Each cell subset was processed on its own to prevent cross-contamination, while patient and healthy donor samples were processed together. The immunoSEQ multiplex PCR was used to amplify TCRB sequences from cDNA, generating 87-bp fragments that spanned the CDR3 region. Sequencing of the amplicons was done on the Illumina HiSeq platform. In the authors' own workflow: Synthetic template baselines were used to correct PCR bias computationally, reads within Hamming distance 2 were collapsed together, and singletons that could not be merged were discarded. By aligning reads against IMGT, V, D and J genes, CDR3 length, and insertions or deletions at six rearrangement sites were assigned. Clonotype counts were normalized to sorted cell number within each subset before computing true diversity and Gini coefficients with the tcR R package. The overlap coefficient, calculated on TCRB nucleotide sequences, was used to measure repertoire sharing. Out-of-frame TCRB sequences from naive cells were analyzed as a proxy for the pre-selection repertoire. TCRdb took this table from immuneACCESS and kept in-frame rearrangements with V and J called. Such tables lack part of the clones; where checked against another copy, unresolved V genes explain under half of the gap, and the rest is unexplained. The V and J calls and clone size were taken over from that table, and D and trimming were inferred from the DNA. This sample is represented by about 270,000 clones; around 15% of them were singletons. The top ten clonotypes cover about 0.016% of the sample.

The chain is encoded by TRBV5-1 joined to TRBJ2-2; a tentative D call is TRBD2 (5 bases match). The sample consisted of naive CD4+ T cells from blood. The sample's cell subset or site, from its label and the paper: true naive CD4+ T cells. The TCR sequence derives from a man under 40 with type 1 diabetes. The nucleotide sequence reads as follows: TGCGCCAGCAGCTTGTCAGCGGTGAACACCGGGGAGCTGTTTTTT. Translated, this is CASSLSAVNTGELFF.